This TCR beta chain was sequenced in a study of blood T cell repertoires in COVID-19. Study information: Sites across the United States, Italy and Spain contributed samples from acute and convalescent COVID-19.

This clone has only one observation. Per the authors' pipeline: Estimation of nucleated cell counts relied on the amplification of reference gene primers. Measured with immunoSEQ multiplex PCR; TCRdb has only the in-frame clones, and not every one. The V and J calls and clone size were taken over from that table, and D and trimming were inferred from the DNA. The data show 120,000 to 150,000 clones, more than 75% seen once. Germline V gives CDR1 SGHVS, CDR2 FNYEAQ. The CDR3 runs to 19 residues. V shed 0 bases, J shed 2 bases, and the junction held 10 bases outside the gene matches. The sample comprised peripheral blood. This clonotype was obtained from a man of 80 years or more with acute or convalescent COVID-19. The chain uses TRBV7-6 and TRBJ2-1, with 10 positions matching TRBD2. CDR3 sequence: CASSLAGAGGRSPYNEQFF. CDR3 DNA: TGTGCCAGCAGCTTAGCGGGAGCGGGAGGGAGGAGCCCCTACAATGAGCAGTTCTTC.